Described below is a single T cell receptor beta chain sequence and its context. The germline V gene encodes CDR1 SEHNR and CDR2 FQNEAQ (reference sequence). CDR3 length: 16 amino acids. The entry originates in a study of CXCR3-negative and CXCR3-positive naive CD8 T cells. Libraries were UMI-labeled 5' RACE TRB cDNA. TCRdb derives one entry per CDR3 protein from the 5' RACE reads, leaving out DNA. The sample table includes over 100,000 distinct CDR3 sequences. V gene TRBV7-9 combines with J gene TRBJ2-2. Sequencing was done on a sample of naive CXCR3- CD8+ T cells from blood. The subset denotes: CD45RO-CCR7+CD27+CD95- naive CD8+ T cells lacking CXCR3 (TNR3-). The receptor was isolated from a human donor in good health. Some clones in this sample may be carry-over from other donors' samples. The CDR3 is CASSFPRSTGTGELFF.